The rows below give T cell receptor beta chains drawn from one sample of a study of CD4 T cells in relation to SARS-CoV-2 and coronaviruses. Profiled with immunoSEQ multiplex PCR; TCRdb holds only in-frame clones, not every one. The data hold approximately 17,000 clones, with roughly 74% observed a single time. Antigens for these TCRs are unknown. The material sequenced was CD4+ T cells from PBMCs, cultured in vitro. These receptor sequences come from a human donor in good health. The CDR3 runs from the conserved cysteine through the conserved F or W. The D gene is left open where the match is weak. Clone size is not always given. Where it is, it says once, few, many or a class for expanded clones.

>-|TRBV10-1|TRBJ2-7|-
TGCGCCAGCAGTGAGTCTCCCTGGACTCCAAGGGTGGAGCAGTACTTC
CASSESPWTPRVEQYF
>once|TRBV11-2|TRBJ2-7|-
TGTGCCAGCAGCTTTAGGTCCCCCGCGGCCGACTCCTACGAGCAGTACTTC
CASSFRSPAADSYEQYF
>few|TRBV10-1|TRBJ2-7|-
TGCGCCAGCAGTGCTGACGGTAGATACGAGCAGTACTTC
CASSADGRYEQYF
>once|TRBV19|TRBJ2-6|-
TGTGCCAGTAGTATCAGCTGGGCTTCTGGGGCCAACGTCCTGACTTTC
CASSISWASGANVLTF
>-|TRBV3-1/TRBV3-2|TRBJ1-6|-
TGTGCCAGCAGCCTTAGGGGGAATTCACCCCTCCACTTT
CASSLRGNSPLHF
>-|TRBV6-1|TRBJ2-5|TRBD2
TGTGCCAGCAGTGATCGGGGGGGGTACCAAGAGACCCAGTACTTC
CASSDRGGYQETQYF
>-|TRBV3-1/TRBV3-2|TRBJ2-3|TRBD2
TGTGCCAGCAGCTTGTTAGCGGGAGGGCCGGGGACAGATACGCAGTATTTT
CASSLLAGGPGTDTQYF
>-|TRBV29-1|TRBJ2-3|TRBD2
TGCAGCGTTCTACTAGCGGGAGCTGGCACAGATACGCAGTATTTT
CSVLLAGAGTDTQYF
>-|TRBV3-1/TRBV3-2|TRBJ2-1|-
TGTGCCAGCAGCCAAAAAGTTCCCGAGCGGAGAACGAACCTAGCCTACAATGAGCAGTTCTTC
CASSQKVPERRTNLAYNEQFF
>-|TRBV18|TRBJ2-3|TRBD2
TGTGCCAGCTCACCCGGGACTAGCGGGAGGCTAAGCACAGATACGCAGTATTTT
CASSPGTSGRLSTDTQYF
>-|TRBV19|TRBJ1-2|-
TGTGCCAGTAGTATAGAGGTTCGAGGGGCCTACGGCTACACCTTC
CASSIEVRGAYGYTF
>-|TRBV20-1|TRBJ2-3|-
TGCAGTGCTAGTACAGATACGCAGTATTTT
CSASTDTQYF
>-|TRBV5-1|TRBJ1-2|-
TGCGCCAGCAGCTGGGGACGTCAGGGGACCTCTGGCTACACCTTC
CASSWGRQGTSGYTF
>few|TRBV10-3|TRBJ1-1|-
TGTGCCATCAGTGCGTCGGAGTGGGAGACTGAAGCTTTCTTT
CAISASEWETEAFF
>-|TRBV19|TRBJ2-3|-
TGTGCCAGTACCCCTGCTTCCACAGATACGCAGTATTTT
CASTPASTDTQYF
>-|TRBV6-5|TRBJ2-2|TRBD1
TGTGCCAGCAGAGGACAGGGGGCTTTCGGGGAGCTGTTTTTT
CASRGQGAFGELFF
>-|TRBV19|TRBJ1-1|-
TGTGCCAGTAGTACCGGCACAGGAGTGAACACTGAAGCTTTCTTT
CASSTGTGVNTEAFF
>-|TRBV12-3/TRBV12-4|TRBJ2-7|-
TGTGCCAGCAGGGCGGGACCATCCTACGAGCAGTACTTC
CASRAGPSYEQYF
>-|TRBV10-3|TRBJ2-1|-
TGTGCCACCCTCCAGGGTTACGAGCAGTTCTTC
CATLQGYEQFF
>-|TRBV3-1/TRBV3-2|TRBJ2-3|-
TGTGCCAGCAGCCACGGCGGAGCCTTCACAGATACGCAGTATTTT
CASSHGGAFTDTQYF